The 14 T cell receptor beta chains in this list originate from one sample, sequenced in a study of shared clonotypes between healthy human individuals. Clones were read by immunoSEQ multiplex PCR, and TCRdb kept only the in-frame ones, dropping some. The sample records 110,000 or so clones, around 68% being singletons. The sequenced sample consisted of memory CD8+ T cells sorted from blood. The subset denotes: CD45RO+ cells pooled with CCR7-negative TemRA cells. The receptors here all came from a woman in her twenties or thirties in good health.

This clone was seen just once. The rearrangement links TRBV11-3 to TRBJ2-2; 7 bases line up with TRBD2. Germline CDR1 is SGHNT and CDR2 is YENEEA. The junction had 8 bases not matched to a gene; V was cut back by 0 bases and J by 1 base. The CDR3 consists of 18 residues. The CDR3 DNA reads TGTGCCAGCAGCTTAGATGGGCTAGCGGACAAGAACACCGGGGAGCTGTTTTTT. Its translation is CASSLDGLADKNTGELFF.

The CDR3 loop reads CASSQLAGVRIDEQFF. CDR3 bases: TGTGCCAGTAGTCAACTAGCGGGAGTCAGGATCGATGAGCAGTTCTTC. The chain has TRBV19 and TRBJ2-1; 11 bases match TRBD2. Germline-derived CDR1 and CDR2 are LNHDA and SQIVND (reference sequence). The V segment lost 5 bases and the J segment 8 bases; nucleotides outside the gene matches: 11. The CDR3 totals 16 residues.

This chain connects TRBV6-5 to TRBJ2-7; 11 positions match TRBD2. CDR3 length: 14 amino acids. The junction had 6 bases not matched to a gene; V was cut back by 5 bases and J by 6 bases. Germline loops: CDR1 MNHEY, CDR2 SVGAGI. CDR3: CASSELAGDPEQYF. In DNA form, the CDR3 reads TGTGCCAGCAGTGAACTAGCGGGAGACCCCGAGCAGTACTTC.

CDR3 sequence reads: CASSSQVDTEAFF. CDR3 DNA sequence: TGTGCCAGCAGCTCGCAGGTTGACACTGAAGCTTTCTTT. This sequence joins TRBV7-3 and TRBJ1-1; D gene uncertain. Between the trimmed V and J ends, which lost 4 bases and 3 bases, there was a span of 9 bases. CDR1 and CDR2 (germline): SGHTA, FQGTGA. CDR3 length: 13 residues.

This clone was seen a handful of times. This chain joins TRBV9 and TRBJ2-5, with 9 nucleotides matching TRBD2. Per the germline V gene, CDR1 is SGDLS and CDR2 is YYNGEE. With 4 bases clipped from V and 2 bases from J, the junction kept 9 bases outside the gene matches. This CDR3 has 16 residues. The CDR3 DNA follows: TGTGCCAGCAGCCTACCGACTAGCGGTGCACAAGAGACCCAGTACTTC. Its translation is CASSLPTSGAQETQYF.

Only a few counts were recorded for this clone. The chain joins TRBV10-1 to TRBJ1-1; a weak D match, TRBD1 (6 bases). The CDR3 is 12 residues long. Germline loops: CDR1 WNHNN, CDR2 SYGVQD (reference sequence). V lost 2 bases and J 10 bases, leaving 11 bases between the germline ends. The CDR3 protein is CASSEPGHRAFF. Here the CDR3 DNA reads TGCGCCAGCAGTGAGCCGGGACATAGAGCTTTCTTT.

The rearrangement links TRBV7-9 to TRBJ2-5, with D maybe TRBD2 (5 bases). TRBJ2-7 explains the end of the DNA better; the J call may be wrong. Per the germline V gene, CDR1 is SEHNR and CDR2 is FQNEAQ (reference sequence). The CDR3 contains 14 residues. The CDR3 DNA reads TGTGCCAGCAGCTTAGCGGGAGTCTCCTACGAGCAGTACTTC. Amino acid sequence: CASSLAGVSYEQYF.

This clone was picked up one time. The rearrangement links TRBV4-1 to TRBJ2-3; D remains ambiguous. Germline CDR1 and CDR2: MGHRA and YSYEKL. With 1 base removed from V and 6 bases from J, the gap between germline ends came to 23 bases. The CDR3 is made up of 18 amino acids. For the CDR3, the DNA is TGCGCCAGCAGCCAAGTCGACCTGGGGTGGGTTGCCCCGGATACGCAGTATTTT. Protein: CASSQVDLGWVAPDTQYF.

In its sample, this clone was seen a few times. The CDR3 protein is CAWTSGSTSRGEQYF. The CDR3 bases are TGTGCCTGGACTAGCGGGAGTACTTCCCGCGGTGAGCAGTACTTC. The gene calls are TRBV30 and TRBJ2-7; 10 bases fit TRBD2. J gave up 7 bases and V 4 bases, and 13 bases lay outside the gene matches. CDR3 length equals 15 residues. Germline V gene lookup returns CDR1 GTSNPN and CDR2 SVGIG (reference sequence).

CDR3 protein: CASSVARGQNEKLFF. The CDR3 nucleotides are TGTGCCAGCAGCGTAGCTAGGGGACAGAATGAAAAACTGTTTTTT. This sequence joins TRBV9 and TRBJ1-4; 7 nucleotides agree with TRBD1. The CDR3 has 15 amino acids. With V trimmed by 0 bases and J by 5 bases, 4 bases remained unmatched. Per the germline V gene, CDR1 is SGDLS and CDR2 is YYNGEE.

The chain couples TRBV5-1 to TRBJ2-5; TRBD1 aligns across 8 bases. Trimming took 2 bases from V and 4 from J; bases not matched to a gene: 7. The CDR3 spans 15 residues. CDR1 and CDR2 (germline): SGHRS, YFSETQ. The CDR3 protein is CASSLFSGGAETQYF. In DNA form, the CDR3 reads TGCGCCAGCAGCTTATTTTCAGGGGGCGCAGAGACCCAGTACTTC. The variable domain in full, completed from reference TRBV5-1 and TRBJ2-5, reads KAGVTQTPRYLIKTRGQQVTLSCSPISGHRSVSWYQQTPGQGLQFLFEYFSETQRNKGNFPGRFSGRQFSNSRSEMNVSTLELGDSALYLCASSLFSGGAETQYFGPGTRLLVL.

The rearrangement links TRBV10-3 to TRBJ2-7; 10 nucleotides line up with TRBD2. The ends lost 10 bases at V and 4 bases at J; junction bases unmatched: 7. Germline lookup yields CDR1 ENHRY and CDR2 SYGVKD. The CDR3 loop spans 13 amino acids. DNA for the CDR3: TGTGCCACAACTAGCGGGACCATTTACGAGCAGTACTTC. It yields the protein CATTSGTIYEQYF.

This clone was counted between two and nine times. The chain has TRBV5-6 and TRBJ1-3; unclear D gene. Germline V gene sequence: CDR1 SGHDT, CDR2 YYEEEE. The CDR3 spans 13 residues. V was shortened by 6 bases and J by 0 bases, with 7 bases between the two germline ends. The CDR3 nucleotides are TGTGCCAGCAAACGGAGCTCTGGAAACACCATATATTTT. Translating it yields CASKRSSGNTIYF.

This clone was detected ten times or more. The chain joins TRBV4-2 to TRBJ2-2; D perhaps matches TRBD2 (6 bases). V was cut by 1 base and J by 3 bases, with 9 bases left in between. CDR1 is LGHNA, CDR2 YNFKEQ, per germline. This CDR3 has 15 amino acids. CDR3 sequence reads: CASSQAGVDTGELFF. The CDR3 DNA reads as TGTGCCAGCAGCCAAGCGGGAGTGGACACCGGGGAGCTGTTTTTT.